The rows below give T cell receptor beta chains drawn from one sample of a study of spatial heterogeneity in lung cancer. TCRdb redid the calling of the 5' RACE reads with MiXCR, one entry per CDR3 protein. Of around 2,600 distinct CDR3 sequences listed, about 7.3% were seen once; the top ten hold roughly 17%. Specimen: normal lung tissue next to the tumor, collected at surgery. All receptors come from a male donor with early-stage non-small cell lung cancer. The CDR3 runs from the conserved cysteine through the conserved F or W. D genes are given only for firm matches. Clone size is given for some rows only: seen once, a few or many times, or a class if the clone is expanded.

V gene	D gene	J gene	clone size	CDR3 DNA	CDR3 protein
TRBV28	-	TRBJ2-2	many	TGTGCCAGCAGTTTCCCGAGGGAGGCACTGAACACCGGGGAGCTGTTTTTT	CASSFPREALNTGELFF
TRBV28	-	TRBJ2-2	many	TGTGCCAGCAGGCGGGGGCCGGCGAACACCGGGGAGCTGTTTTTT	CASRRGPANTGELFF
TRBV5-1	-	TRBJ1-4	few	TGCGCCAGCAGCTGGGGGCACGACCGAATTGGAAAACTGTTTTTT	CASSWGHDRIGKLFF
TRBV6-2/TRBV6-3	TRBD2	TRBJ2-1	medium-sized	TGTGCCAGCAGTTACTCCTCTAGCGGGAATGAGCAGTTCTTC	CASSYSSSGNEQFF
TRBV29-1	-	TRBJ2-5	medium-sized	TGCAGCGTTGAGACCGGGACAAAAGAGACCCAGTACTTC	CSVETGTKETQYF
TRBV7-2	-	TRBJ2-5	few	TGTGCCAGCAGCTTATCGAGGGGGCAAGAGACCCAGTACTTC	CASSLSRGQETQYF
TRBV18	-	TRBJ1-2	medium-sized	TGTGCCAGCTCACCACCGGCGGGGACTAACTATGGCTACACCTTC	CASSPPAGTNYGYTF
TRBV24-1	-	TRBJ2-2	medium-sized	TGTGCCACCAGGACCTACGGGTACGGGGCCGGGGAGCTGTTTTTT	CATRTYGYGAGELFF
TRBV6-5	-	TRBJ2-2	medium-sized	TGTGCCAGCAGTTACGAAGGCAGAAAATCTTCCGGGGAGCTGTTTTTT	CASSYEGRKSSGELFF
TRBV24-1	-	TRBJ1-5	medium-sized	TGTGCCACCAGTGAACACACCAATCAGCCCCAGCATTTT	CATSEHTNQPQHF
TRBV29-1	-	TRBJ1-5	medium-sized	TGCAGCGTCAGAGACAACCACAATCAGCCCCAGCATTTT	CSVRDNHNQPQHF
TRBV28	TRBD1	TRBJ1-2	medium-sized	TGTGCCAGCAGTCAAACGGGACAGGGTATTGATGGCTACACCTTC	CASSQTGQGIDGYTF
TRBV28	-	TRBJ1-1	medium-sized	TGTGCCAGCAGTCCCGGGAGGGGTAGGAGAACTGAAGCTTTCTTT	CASSPGRGRRTEAFF
TRBV19	TRBD1	TRBJ1-6	medium-sized	TGTGCCACCCAACAGGGGGCAAATTATTCACCCCTCCACTTT	CATQQGANYSPLHF
TRBV13	-	TRBJ2-3	few	TGTGCCAGCAGCTCGGGAGCGTGGGAGAGGGCAGATACGCAGTATTTT	CASSSGAWERADTQYF
TRBV20-1	TRBD2	TRBJ2-1	medium-sized	TGCAGTGCTAGGAGCGGGAGGGCCGTCAATGAGCAGTTCTTC	CSARSGRAVNEQFF
TRBV15	TRBD1	TRBJ2-1	medium-sized	TGTGCCACCAGCAGAATTACAGGGGTGGGCAATGAGCAGTTCTTC	CATSRITGVGNEQFF
TRBV12-3/TRBV12-4	-	TRBJ1-4	medium-sized	TGTGCCAGCAGTTGGGGTTCTAATGAAAAACTGTTTTTT	CASSWGSNEKLFF
TRBV10-2	-	TRBJ2-6	medium-sized	TGCGCCACCGGACCCTCTGGGGCCAACGTCCTGACTTTC	CATGPSGANVLTF
TRBV5-1	-	TRBJ2-3	-	TGCGCCAGCCGAAGACAGACGCAATACACAGATACGCAGTATTTT	CASRRQTQYTDTQYF
TRBV6-1	-	TRBJ1-1	-	TGTGCCAGCAGTGGGACAGCATGGAACGAGGCTTTCTTT	CASSGTAWNEAFF
TRBV27	-	TRBJ2-7	-	TGTGCCAGCAGTTTAAGGTCGGGACGGATTTACGAGCAGTACTTC	CASSLRSGRIYEQYF
TRBV28	TRBD2	TRBJ2-5	many	TGTGCCAGCAGTTTACGCGGGGGGGGCCGTGAGACCCAGTACTTC	CASSLRGGGRETQYF
TRBV20-1	TRBD1	TRBJ2-5	medium-sized	TGCAGTGCTAGAGTTTGGGGTTACAGGGGGCAACAAGAGACCCAGTACTTC	CSARVWGYRGQQETQYF
TRBV28	TRBD1	TRBJ2-3	large	TGTGCCAGCAGTCAGCCGGGACAGGGGACGACAGATACGCAGTATTTT	CASSQPGQGTTDTQYF
TRBV11-3	TRBD2	TRBJ2-5	medium-sized	TGTGCCAGCAGCAAAGGACTAGCGGGGGGTGAGACCCAGTACTTC	CASSKGLAGGETQYF
TRBV7-9	TRBD1	TRBJ2-7	-	TGTGCCAGCAGCCGCGACAGGGTTTCCGAGCAGTACTTC	CASSRDRVSEQYF
TRBV6-2/TRBV6-3	-	TRBJ2-2	many	TGTGCCAGCGAACGGCTAACCGGGGAGCTGTTTTTT	CASERLTGELFF
TRBV28	-	TRBJ2-2	many	TGTGCCAGCACCGAATCGGGTTACACCGGGGAGCTGTTTTTT	CASTESGYTGELFF
TRBV5-4	TRBD2	TRBJ2-3	-	TGTGCCAGCAGCCCAACCAGGGCTAGCGGGGGCGGCACAGATACGCAGTATTTT	CASSPTRASGGGTDTQYF
TRBV30	-	TRBJ2-1	medium-sized	TGTGCCTGGAGTGTACTCGGGACGGGAAATGAGCAGTTCTTC	CAWSVLGTGNEQFF
TRBV7-8	TRBD2	TRBJ2-5	medium-sized	TGTGCCAGCAGCTCTTCTAGCGGGGGTCAAGAGACCCAGTACTTC	CASSSSSGGQETQYF
TRBV5-4	-	TRBJ1-2	medium-sized	TGTGCCAGCAGCTCGGATTATGGCTACACCTTC	CASSSDYGYTF
TRBV12-3/TRBV12-4	TRBD1	TRBJ1-6	medium-sized	TGTGCCAGCAGCTCCGGGACAGGGGGCAGTTCACCCCTCCACTTT	CASSSGTGGSSPLHF
TRBV12-3/TRBV12-4	-	TRBJ2-7	medium-sized	TGTGCCAGCAGTTTGGGGGGTCTCCCCTACGAGCAGTACTTC	CASSLGGLPYEQYF
TRBV28	TRBD2	TRBJ2-7	-	TGTGCCAGCAGTGCACCGGGACTAGCTGTACACGAGCAGTACTTC	CASSAPGLAVHEQYF
TRBV11-2	TRBD2	TRBJ2-4	-	TGTGCCAGCAGTGACCTCCCGGGACTAGCTGGGGGGGGCATTCAGTACTTC	CASSDLPGLAGGGIQYF
TRBV19	TRBD2	TRBJ2-1	medium-sized	TGTGCCAGTAGTATAGAGCGGGAGGGGAACAATGAGCAGTTCTTC	CASSIEREGNNEQFF
TRBV27	TRBD2	TRBJ2-2	many	TGTGCCAGCAGTTTACGGGGGGGCATGAACACCGGGGAGCTGTTTTTT	CASSLRGGMNTGELFF
TRBV20-1	-	TRBJ1-2	medium-sized	TGCAGTGCTAGCACGGGATGGCACTATGGCTACACCTTC	CSASTGWHYGYTF
TRBV20-1	-	TRBJ1-5	medium-sized	TGCAGTGCTAGACGTCCGGGCGGCAATCAGCCCCAGCATTTT	CSARRPGGNQPQHF
TRBV19	TRBD1	TRBJ1-4	medium-sized	TGTGCCAGTAGATCCTTAATGGGACAGGGGCATGAAAAACTGTTTTTT	CASRSLMGQGHEKLFF
TRBV12-3/TRBV12-4	-	TRBJ2-6	many	TGTGCCAGCAGTTTAAGTTACGTGGAGGCCAACGTCCTGACTTTC	CASSLSYVEANVLTF
TRBV6-6	-	TRBJ1-1	medium-sized	TGTGCCAGCAGTTATAACGAAGCTTTCTTT	CASSYNEAFF
TRBV5-4	-	TRBJ2-3	medium-sized	TGTGCCAGCAGCTTGGGGTCGGGGAGCGGAACTACAGATACGCAGTATTTT	CASSLGSGSGTTDTQYF
TRBV20-1	TRBD1	TRBJ2-7	few	TGCAGTGCCCAACCCCCGGGACAGGAGGTGTACGAGCAGTACTTC	CSAQPPGQEVYEQYF
TRBV15	-	TRBJ1-1	medium-sized	TGTGCCACCAGCAGAGGCACCGGTACGGGAAAGACTGAAGCTTTCTTT	CATSRGTGTGKTEAFF
TRBV5-6	TRBD2	TRBJ2-5	medium-sized	TGTGCCAGCAGCCCACGGACTAGCGGGAGGAACCAAGAGACCCAGTACTTC	CASSPRTSGRNQETQYF
TRBV29-1	-	TRBJ1-1	large	TGCAGCGGAGGTCAGGGGCAGGGCACTGAAGCTTTCTTT	CSGGQGQGTEAFF
TRBV12-3/TRBV12-4	-	TRBJ2-2	medium-sized	TGTGCCAGCAGCGCATCCGGGACCTTTGGCACCGGGGAGCTGTTTTTT	CASSASGTFGTGELFF
TRBV7-2	TRBD1	TRBJ1-3	medium-sized	TGTGCCAGCAGAGCAACCGGGACAGTGAGAAACACCATATATTTT	CASRATGTVRNTIYF
TRBV20-1	-	TRBJ2-4	medium-sized	TGCAGTGCTAGAACGTTCGAGGGAAACATTCAGTACTTC	CSARTFEGNIQYF
TRBV30	-	TRBJ2-2	medium-sized	TGTGCCTGGAGTGTAGGAGGGGAGCTGTTTTTT	CAWSVGGELFF
TRBV20-1	TRBD2	TRBJ2-1	many	TGCAGTGCTAGGACTAGCGGGAGTATCTATGAGCAGTTCTTC	CSARTSGSIYEQFF
TRBV7-2	-	TRBJ2-1	-	TGTGCCAGCAGCTTAGCGAGGCGGGGTAGGGATGAGCAGTTCTTC	CASSLARRGRDEQFF
TRBV7-4	-	TRBJ2-2	many	TGTGCCAGCAGCTTAATGGGGACCGGGGAGCTGTTTTTT	CASSLMGTGELFF